The 5 T cell receptor beta chains below were found in one sample sequenced in a study of spatial heterogeneity in lung cancer. Study-level points and caveats: Intratumoral expanded alpha and beta TCR counts were found to track tumor mutation counts.

As for time point: sample taken at primary tumor resection. TCRdb re-derived calls from the 5' RACE reads in MiXCR, one entry per CDR3 protein. Of roughly 8,000 distinct CDR3 sequences detected, almost 8.5% appear once; the ten largest clones hold approximately 4%. Antigen specificity for these receptors is unknown. The source material was lung tumor tissue, sampled at surgery. All receptors come from a male donor with early-stage non-small cell lung cancer.

This clonotype was observed many times. Because this beta chain is a stray read in a library intended to capture alpha chains, its abundance should not be given much weight. This chain uses TRBV5-6 with TRBJ2-1, with D uncertain. In germline, CDR1 is SGHDT, CDR2 YYEEEE. The CDR3 runs 17 residues. Deletions cut 0 bases from V and 2 bases from J, with 15 bases between. The CDR3 is CASSLAGFAAAYNEQFF. The CDR3 DNA is TGTGCCAGCAGCTTGGCCGGGTTCGCAGCTGCCTACAATGAGCAGTTCTTC.

Sample share makes this clonotype medium-sized (0.01 to 0.1%). This beta chain is an off-target read within a library intended for alpha chains, so its frequency means little. The V call is TRBV24-1, the J call TRBJ2-1; maybe TRBD1 (6 bases). The CDR3 length is 16 residues. The V end was cut by 1 base, the J end by 5 bases, with 14 bases between. Germline CDR1 is KGHDR and CDR2 is SFDVKD. The CDR3 DNA follows: TGTGCCACCAGTGATTTCGTGGGGGCGCATCACAATGAGCAGTTCTTC. Residues: CATSDFVGAHHNEQFF.

This clonotype is categorized as medium-sized (0.01 to 0.1%). In a library made to pick up alpha chains, this beta chain is a stray read with a size that means little. The V and J genes are TRBV2 and TRBJ2-3; no clear D. Germline V gene data show CDR1 as SNHLY and CDR2 as FYNNEI. This CDR3 has 13 amino acids. Trimming removed 7 bases from V and 4 bases from J, with 12 bases in between. CDR3 amino acids: CASKTGVADTQYF. CDR3 sequence (DNA): TGTGCCAGCAAAACGGGTGTCGCAGATACGCAGTATTTT.

This clonotype was seen at least ten times. Because this beta chain is a stray read in a library intended to capture alpha chains, its abundance should not be given much weight. The chain joins TRBV5-4 to TRBJ2-7; 7 bases are shared with TRBD1. Germline V gene data show CDR1 as SGHNT and CDR2 as YYREEE (reference sequence). CDR3 length equals 13 residues. Trimming at V came to 2 bases and at J to 2 bases, leaving 1 base not matched to a gene. The CDR3 here is CASSFGQAYEQYF. As DNA, the CDR3 is TGTGCCAGCAGCTTCGGACAGGCCTACGAGCAGTACTTC. Together with reference TRBV5-4 and TRBJ2-7, the CDR3 gives the full variable domain: ETGVTQSPTHLIKTRGQQVTLRCSSQSGHNTVSWYQQALGQGPQFIFQYYREEENGRGNFPPRFSGLQFPNYSSELNVNALELDDSALYLCASSFGQAYEQYFGPGTRLTVT.

Judged by abundance, this clonotype is medium-sized. This beta chain is a stray sequence in a library constructed for alpha chains; its clone size is not meaningful. The rearrangement links TRBV27 to TRBJ2-2, with 10 bases that match TRBD1. The length of the CDR3 is 16 residues. The trim removed 0 bases at V and 7 bases at J, leaving 5 bases unmatched. Germline loops: CDR1 MNHEY, CDR2 SMNVEV (reference sequence). This CDR3 is CASSLSGDRGFGELFF. DNA for the CDR3: TGTGCCAGCAGTTTATCGGGGGACAGGGGCTTCGGGGAGCTGTTTTTT.